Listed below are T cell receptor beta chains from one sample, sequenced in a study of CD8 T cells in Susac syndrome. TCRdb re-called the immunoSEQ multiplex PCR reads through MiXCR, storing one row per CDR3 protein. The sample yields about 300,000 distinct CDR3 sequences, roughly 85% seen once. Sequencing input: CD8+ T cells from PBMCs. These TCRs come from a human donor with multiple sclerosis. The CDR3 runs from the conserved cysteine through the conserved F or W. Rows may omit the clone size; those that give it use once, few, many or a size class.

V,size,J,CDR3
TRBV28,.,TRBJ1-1,CASSPPSTEAFF
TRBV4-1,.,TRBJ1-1,CASSQDATLNTEAFF
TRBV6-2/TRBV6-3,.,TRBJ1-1,CASSYRQGPNTEAFF
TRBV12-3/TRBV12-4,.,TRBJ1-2,CASSMEMETGVYGYTF
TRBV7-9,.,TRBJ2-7,CASSKSGWQGEQYF
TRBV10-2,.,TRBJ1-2,CASSDGVDHTGYTF
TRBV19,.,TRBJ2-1,CASSTGTERSYNEQFF
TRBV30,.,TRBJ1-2,CAWSVYEGDRTF
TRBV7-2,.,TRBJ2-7,CASSLGGYPGLEQYF
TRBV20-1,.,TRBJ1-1,CSARVPGQGWTEAFF
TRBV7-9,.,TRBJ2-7,CASSSPGTGMNYEQYF
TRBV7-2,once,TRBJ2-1,CASSRPGNEQFF
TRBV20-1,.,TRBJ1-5,CSAPDLSNQPQHF
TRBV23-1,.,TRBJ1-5,CASTTWKVQPQHF
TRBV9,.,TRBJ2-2,CANSVWSTGELFF
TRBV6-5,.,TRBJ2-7,CASSYSDSSYEQYF
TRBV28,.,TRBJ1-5,CASSGDRENQPQHF
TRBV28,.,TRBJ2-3,CASSLYGSGADTQYF
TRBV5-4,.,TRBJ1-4,CAWGGITTNEKLFF
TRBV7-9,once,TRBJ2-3,CASSGRPADGSDTQYF
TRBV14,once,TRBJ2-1,CASSQVSRLYNEQFF
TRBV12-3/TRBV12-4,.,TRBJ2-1,CASSPTGADYNEQFF
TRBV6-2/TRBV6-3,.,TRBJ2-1,CASTPRGPDRAGNEQFF
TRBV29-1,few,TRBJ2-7,CSVRFFSSYEQYF
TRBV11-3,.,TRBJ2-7,CASSRRDRPYEQYF
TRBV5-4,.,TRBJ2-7,CASSLGQGFGSEQYF
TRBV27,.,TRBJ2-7,CASASRDFLYEQYF
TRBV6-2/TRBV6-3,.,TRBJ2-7,CASSSAGFGYEQYF
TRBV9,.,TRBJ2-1,CASTGQGIYNEQFF
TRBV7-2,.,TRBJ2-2,CASSLVSASGRANTGELFF
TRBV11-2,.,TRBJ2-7,CASSLTSGSHYEQYF
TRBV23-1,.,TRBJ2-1,CASSSTRRAWGAYNEQFF
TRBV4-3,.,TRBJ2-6,CASSQLGSGANVLTF
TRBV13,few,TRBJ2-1,CASSLGMAGASYNEQFF
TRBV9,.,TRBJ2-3,CASSTVTALSTDTQYF